Following are 9 T cell receptor beta chains from one sample sequenced in a study of cytomegalovirus exposure and HLA in healthy donors. The PCR employed 60 Vbeta primers together with 13 Jbeta primers. Measured with immunoSEQ multiplex PCR; TCRdb has only the in-frame clones, and not every one. The repertoire holds roughly 190,000 clones, with 62% as singletons. The sample was PBMCs. These receptors all come from a middle-aged man in good health and CMV-seronegative.

This chain connects TRBV18 to TRBJ1-1; possibly TRBD1 for D (6 bases). This CDR3 region has 14 residues. Trimming pared 7 bases from V and 4 bases from J, leaving 16 bases between. The V gene's germline CDR1 is KGHSH and CDR2 LQKENI. The CDR3 nucleotides read TGTGCCAGCTATAATGGGGGCGACGGCACTGAAGCTTTCTTT. It codes for CASYNGGDGTEAFF.

Comment on this clone: The same CDR3 arises from other DNA sequences in this sample as well. This chain uses TRBV7-9 with TRBJ2-7, with a tentative D call TRBD2 (5 bases). The germline CDR1 and CDR2 sequences are SEHNR and FQNEAQ (reference sequence). The CDR3 consists of 13 residues. V shed 6 bases and J shed 0 bases, with 9 bases lying between them. DNA for the CDR3: TGTGCCAGCAGTTCGGCGGGCTCCTACGAGCAGTACTTC. Its protein is CASSSAGSYEQYF. Full variable domain (remainder filled in from reference TRBV7-9 and TRBJ2-7): DTGVSQNPRHKITKRGQNVTFRCDPISEHNRLYWYRQTLGQGPEFLTYFQNEAQLEKSRLLSDRFSAERPKGSFSTLEIQRTEQGDSAMYLCASSSAGSYEQYFGPGTRLTVT.

Notes on this clone: One end of the junction fails to match germline, which may point to a read error. The chain recombines TRBV7-8 with TRBJ2-7; TRBD2 agrees at 10 bases. This CDR3 contains 14 residues. Germline CDR1 SGHVS, CDR2 FQNEAQ. DNA for the CDR3: TGTGCCAGCAACCTAGCCACCAGGACTAGCGGATCAGAATTT. This encodes CASNLATRTSGSEF.

Of note for this clone: This CDR3 is also generated by other DNA sequences in the sample. The chain links TRBV29-1 to TRBJ1-1, with unresolved D. This CDR3 has 11 amino acids. From germline, CDR1 is SQVTM and CDR2 ANQGSEA. Between the trimmed V and J ends, which lost 4 bases and 8 bases, there was a span of 11 bases. For the CDR3, the DNA is TGCAGCGTTGTGCCAGGAGGAGAAGCTTTCTTT. Protein sequence: CSVVPGGEAFF.

The chain uses TRBV28 and TRBJ2-2, with TRBD1 matching 9 bases. The CDR3 is 16 residues long. Per the germline V gene, CDR1 is MDHEN and CDR2 is SYDVKM. J was trimmed by 3 bases and V by 4 bases; bases with no gene match: 6. CDR3 sequence: CASSSHRGQDTGELFF. CDR3 in DNA: TGTGCCAGCAGTTCGCACAGGGGGCAGGACACCGGGGAGCTGTTTTTT. The variable domain in full, with the rest retrieved from reference TRBV28 and TRBJ2-2, is DVKVTQSSRYLVKRTGEKVFLECVQDMDHENMFWYRQDPGLGLRLIYFSYDVKMKEKGDIPEGYSVSREKKERFSLILESASTNQTSMYLCASSSHRGQDTGELFFGEGSRLTVL.

This clone came up a few times. V gene TRBV18 combines with J gene TRBJ2-5; weak D call: TRBD1 (6 bases). CDR1 and CDR2 (germline): KGHSH, LQKENI. This CDR3 spans 13 amino acids. The V end lost 6 bases, the J end lost 1 base, and 9 bases lay between the germline ends. In DNA form, the CDR3 reads TGTGCCAGCTCCCAGGGGCCCCAAGAGACCCAGTACTTC. It specifies CASSQGPQETQYF.

This clone was seen a single time. V is TRBV2 and J is TRBJ1-6; perhaps TRBD1 as D (5 bases). Germline loops: CDR1 SNHLY, CDR2 FYNNEI. Deletions cut 3 bases from V and 10 bases from J, with 10 bases between. This CDR3 is built from 13 residues. CDR3 bases: TGTGCCAGCAGTGACCAGGGTTGGTCACCCCTCCACTTT. Protein sequence: CASSDQGWSPLHF.

The J gene is TRBJ2-3, the V gene TRBV25-1; 11 nucleotides line up with TRBD2. V lost 8 bases, J lost 2 bases, and 9 bases stayed unmatched. Germline CDR1 reads MGHDK; CDR2 reads SYGVNS. This CDR3 has 16 amino acids. CDR3 in amino acids: CASSPGTSGNTDTQYF. For the CDR3, the DNA is TGTGCCAGCTCCCCCGGGACTAGCGGTAACACAGATACGCAGTATTTT.

J is TRBJ2-7 and V is TRBV6-1, with a tentative D call TRBD2 (7 bases). V shed 6 bases and J shed 2 bases, with 17 bases lying between them. The CDR3 is 15 residues long. Germline CDR1 is MNHNS and CDR2 is SASEGT. CDR3 nucleotide sequence: TGTGCCAGCAGCAGTGTGGGGGGGGGCCCCTACGAGCAGTACTTC. Translation gives CASSSVGGGPYEQYF.